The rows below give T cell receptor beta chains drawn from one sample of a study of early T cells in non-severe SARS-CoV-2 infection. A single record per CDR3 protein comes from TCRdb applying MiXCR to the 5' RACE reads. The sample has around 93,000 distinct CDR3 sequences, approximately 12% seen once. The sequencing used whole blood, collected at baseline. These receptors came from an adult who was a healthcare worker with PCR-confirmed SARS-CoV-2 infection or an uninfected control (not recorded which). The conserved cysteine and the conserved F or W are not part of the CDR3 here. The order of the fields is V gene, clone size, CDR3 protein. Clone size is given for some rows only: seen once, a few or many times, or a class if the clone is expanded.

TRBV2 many ASSHRELETQY
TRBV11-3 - ASSLAPSGNTIY
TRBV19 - ASKPRADQPQH
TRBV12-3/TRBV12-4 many ASLPSAFSGETQY
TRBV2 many ASKRPGGTDTQY
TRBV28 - ASSSPPTGRNSPLH
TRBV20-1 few SAGGDTDTQY
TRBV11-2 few ASSLGKILAGDYNEQF
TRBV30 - AWKGTPNNSPLH
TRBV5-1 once ASRGKGSGGLLQNEQF
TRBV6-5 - ASSSIAGSKETQY
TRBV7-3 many ASSVTSGYEQY
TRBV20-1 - SARDPGRPAIGEQF
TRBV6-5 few ATTGVKTYEQY
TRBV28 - ASSTPRNEQF
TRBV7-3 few ASSSTGWDSPLH
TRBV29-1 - SVEDPGSPMYEQY
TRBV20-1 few SASSGQQRDTIY
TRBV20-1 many SAVSGPYNEQF
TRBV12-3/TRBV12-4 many ASRVGQGLGQY
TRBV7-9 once ASSLAPYEQY
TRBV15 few ATSNSGEDEQY
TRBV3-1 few ASSHLGAFF
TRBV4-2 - ASSQDPGETQY
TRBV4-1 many ASSLAGGQVTQY
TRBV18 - ASSPGFSEQY
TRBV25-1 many ASSEQVQSYEQY
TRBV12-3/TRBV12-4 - ASSRLAGGVPGELF
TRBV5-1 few ASSYRQGGVNTEAF
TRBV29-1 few SGSHYVNTEAF
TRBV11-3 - ASGRSSYEQY
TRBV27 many ASSVMKVAPEAF
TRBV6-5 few ASSYQDGYNSPLH
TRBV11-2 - ASSSGTELLLFNEQF
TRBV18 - ASSPGVPLGDTQY
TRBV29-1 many SVPGTGASGANVLT
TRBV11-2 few ASSLGGRHNEQF
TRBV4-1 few ASSQGPLSRTGELF
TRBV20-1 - SALHGPNYGYT
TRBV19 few ASTPGHQTGTPLH
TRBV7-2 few ASSLLGSASYNEQF
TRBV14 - ASSPGSYTQY
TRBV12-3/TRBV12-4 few ASSPQMNTEAF
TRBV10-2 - ASTKGAQQPQH
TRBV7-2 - ASSFNSYEQY
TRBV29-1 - SVLPRNDGTQY
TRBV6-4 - ASSERVEGLMNTEAF